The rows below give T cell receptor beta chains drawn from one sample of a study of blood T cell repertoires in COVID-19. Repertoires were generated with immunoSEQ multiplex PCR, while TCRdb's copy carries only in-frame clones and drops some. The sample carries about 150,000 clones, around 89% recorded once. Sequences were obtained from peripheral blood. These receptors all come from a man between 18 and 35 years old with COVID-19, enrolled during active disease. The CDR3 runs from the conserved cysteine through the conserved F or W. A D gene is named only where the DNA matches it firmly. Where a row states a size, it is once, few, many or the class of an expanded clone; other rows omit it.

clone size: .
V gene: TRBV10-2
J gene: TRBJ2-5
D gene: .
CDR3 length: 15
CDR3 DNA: TGCGCCAGCAGTGATCGGGTCAGGGGCGGTGAGACCCAGTACTTC
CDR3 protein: CASSDRVRGGETQYF

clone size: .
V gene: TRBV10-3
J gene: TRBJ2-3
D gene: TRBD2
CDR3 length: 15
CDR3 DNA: TGTGCCATCAATTCAGCGGGGGTAGGCACAGATACGCAGTATTTT
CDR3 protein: CAINSAGVGTDTQYF

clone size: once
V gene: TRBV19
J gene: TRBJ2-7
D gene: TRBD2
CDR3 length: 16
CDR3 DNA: TGTGCCAGTAGTCAGGGACTAGCGGCCACCGGGCGGGAGCAGTACTTC
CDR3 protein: CASSQGLAATGREQYF

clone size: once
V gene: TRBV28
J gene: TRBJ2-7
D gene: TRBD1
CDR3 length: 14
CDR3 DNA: TGTGCCAGCAGTATTGAACAGGGGGGACACGAGCAGTACTTC
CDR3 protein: CASSIEQGGHEQYF

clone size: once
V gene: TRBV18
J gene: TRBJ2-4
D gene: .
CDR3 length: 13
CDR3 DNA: TGTGCCAGCTCACGCGACGGAGGGAACATTCAGTACTTC
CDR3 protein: CASSRDGGNIQYF

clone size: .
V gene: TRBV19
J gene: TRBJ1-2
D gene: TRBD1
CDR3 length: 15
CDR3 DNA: TGTGCCAGTAGTATAGGGGACAGCAGTAGATCTGGCTACACCTTC
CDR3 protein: CASSIGDSSRSGYTF

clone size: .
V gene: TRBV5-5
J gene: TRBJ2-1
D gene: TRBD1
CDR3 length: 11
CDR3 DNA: TGTGCCAGCAGCTTAGGGGGCGAGCAGTTCTTC
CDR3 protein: CASSLGGEQFF

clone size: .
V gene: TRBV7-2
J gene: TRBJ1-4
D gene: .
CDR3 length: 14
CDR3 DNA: TGTGCCAGCAGCCCCCGCACATCTAATGAAAAACTGTTTTTT
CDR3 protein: CASSPRTSNEKLFF

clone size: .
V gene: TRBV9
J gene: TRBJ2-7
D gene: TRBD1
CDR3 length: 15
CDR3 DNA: TGTGCCAGCAGCCGGGGACAGGGGTTCAGCTACGAGCAGTACTTC
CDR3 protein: CASSRGQGFSYEQYF

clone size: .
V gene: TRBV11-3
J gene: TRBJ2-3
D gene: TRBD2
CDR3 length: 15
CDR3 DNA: TGTGCCAGCAGCCCCCTTGGGGGGAGGGCAGATACGCAGTATTTT
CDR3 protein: CASSPLGGRADTQYF

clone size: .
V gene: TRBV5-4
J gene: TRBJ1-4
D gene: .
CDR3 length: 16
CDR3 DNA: TGTGCCAGCAGCTTGGGTGGGGGCTATACTAATGAAAAACTGTTTTTT
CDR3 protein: CASSLGGGYTNEKLFF

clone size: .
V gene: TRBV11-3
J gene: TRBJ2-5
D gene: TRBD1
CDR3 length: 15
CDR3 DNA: TGTGCCAGCAGCCCGGGACAGAGGTACCAAGAGACCCAGTACTTC
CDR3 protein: CASSPGQRYQETQYF

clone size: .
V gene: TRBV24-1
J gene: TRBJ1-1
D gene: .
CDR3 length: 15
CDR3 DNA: TGTGCCAGCCTCGAACGCGCCCGAAAAAACACTGAAGCTTTCTTT
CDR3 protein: CASLERARKNTEAFF

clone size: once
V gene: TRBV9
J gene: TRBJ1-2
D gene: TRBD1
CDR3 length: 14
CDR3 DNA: TGTGCCAGCAGCGTAGAGGGACAGGGAGGTGGCTACACCTTC
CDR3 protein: CASSVEGQGGGYTF